This entry lists 8 T cell receptor beta chains sequenced from one sample in a study of blood T cell repertoires in COVID-19. The assay was immunoSEQ multiplex PCR, and TCRdb's table has in-frame clones only and misses some. Here the sample spans around 320,000 clones, roughly 90% being singletons. The sample comprised peripheral blood. The receptors come from a man aged 18 to 29 with active or convalescent COVID-19.

This rearrangement joins TRBV11-2 to TRBJ2-7; the match to TRBD2 covers 13 bases. V trimming: 2 bases; J trimming: 0 bases; junction bases outside the gene matches: 7. This CDR3 has 18 amino acids. Germline V gives CDR1 SGHAT, CDR2 FQNNGV. The CDR3 nucleotides are TGTGCCAGCAGCTTATGGGGACTAGCGGGGCGTTCCTCCTACGAGCAGTACTTC. It is translated as CASSLWGLAGRSSYEQYF.

DNA of the CDR3: TGTGCCAGCAGCTTAGGCAGAGGGAAGACTGAAGCTTTCTTT. Amino acids: CASSLGRGKTEAFF. The V call is TRBV11-2, the J call TRBJ1-1; D gene unclear. The CDR3 consists of 14 residues. Germline V CDR1 and CDR2: SGHAT, FQNNGV. The V gene lost 1 base and the J gene lost 5 bases, with 11 bases spanning the gap.

There are many counts of this clone. The rearrangement uses TRBV2 and TRBJ1-3; 7 positions match TRBD1. The V segment lost 6 bases and the J segment 4 bases; nucleotides outside the gene matches: 9. The germline V gene has CDR1 SNHLY and CDR2 FYNNEI. The CDR3 length is 15 residues. The CDR3 reads CASSQGGTVGNTIYF. The DNA of the CDR3 is TGTGCCAGCAGCCAAGGGGGGACAGTCGGAAACACCATATATTTT.

This clone showed up just once. The chain uses TRBV11-2 and TRBJ2-3, with 13 nucleotides matching TRBD2. The CDR3 length is 15 residues. CDR1 and CDR2 (germline): SGHAT, FQNNGV. Trimming at V came to 3 bases and at J to 7 bases, leaving 4 bases not matched to a gene. CDR3 sequence: CASSLRGLAGYTQYF. CDR3 bases: TGTGCCAGCAGCTTGAGGGGACTAGCGGGATATACGCAGTATTTT.

The chain carries TRBV10-2 and TRBJ1-2, with no clear D. The CDR3 loop spans 12 amino acids. Trimming shortened V by 5 bases and J by 4 bases, and 8 bases separated the two germline ends. The germline CDR1 and CDR2 sequences are WSHSY and SAAADI. CDR3 sequence: CASSRDAYGYTF. The CDR3 DNA follows: TGCGCCAGCAGTCGGGATGCCTATGGCTACACCTTC.

The rearrangement links TRBV29-1 to TRBJ2-3, with 7 bases identical to TRBD2. With V trimmed by 7 bases and J by 2 bases, 9 bases remained unmatched. CDR1 SQVTM and CDR2 ANQGSEA come from the germline V gene. The CDR3 spans 14 residues. In DNA, the CDR3 is TGCAGCGCCTGCCTAGCGGAGCACACAGATACGCAGTATTTT. Encoded protein: CSACLAEHTDTQYF.

This rearrangement joins TRBV15 to TRBJ1-1, with D tentatively TRBD1 (6 bases). Germline V gene data show CDR1 as LNHNV and CDR2 as YYDKDF (reference sequence). V was cut by 0 bases and J by 7 bases, with 12 bases left in between. The length of the CDR3 is 14 residues. The CDR3 loop is CATSRDHADSEAFF. The CDR3, as DNA: TGTGCCACCAGCAGAGACCACGCGGACAGTGAAGCTTTCTTT.

The V call is TRBV7-7, the J call TRBJ2-1; the match to TRBD2 covers 7 bases. Looked up from germline, CDR1 is SSHAT and CDR2 is FNYEAQ (reference sequence). Losses at the gene ends were 1 base for V and 4 bases for J; bases not matched to a gene: 4. The CDR3 consists of 15 residues. CDR3 sequence (DNA): TGTGCCAGCAGCTTAGTACTAGCGAGATACAATGAGCAGTTCTTC. It encodes CASSLVLARYNEQFF. The entire variable domain, with the rest obtained from reference TRBV7-7 and TRBJ2-1, is as follows: GAGVSQSPRYKVTKRGQDVTLRCDPISSHATLYWYQQALGQGPEFLTYFNYEAQPDKSGLPSDRFSAERPEGSISTLTIQRTEQRDSAMYRCASSLVLARYNEQFFGPGTRLTVL.